The 20 T cell receptor beta chains given below trace back to one sample, sequenced in a study of glioma-infiltrating T cells listed by TCRdb under 2016. Sequencer: Illumina MiSeq. TCR alpha and beta CDR3 regions were amplified with the iRepertoire nested amplicon-rescue multiplex PCR (arm-PCR) platform from RNA. The raw public reads went through TCRdb reprocessing: fastp at Q25, MiXCR clone calling, in-frame beta chains kept. Every entry covers one CDR3 protein and lists the most common genes and DNA from its rows. Here the sample has fewer than 110,000 distinct CDR3 sequences; less than 30% occur a single time. The ten largest clones add up to 44% of the sample. The material sequenced was glioma tissue, nonneoplastic brain tissue, or PBMCs (not recorded which). These receptor sequences come from a human donor with low-grade glioma or glioblastoma, undergoing nonglioma brain surgery, or in good health (not recorded which).

This clonotype was counted between two and nine times. This chain uses TRBV7-9 with TRBJ1-1, with D unresolved. Trimming took 0 bases from V and 5 from J, leaving 7 bases between them. The V gene's germline CDR1 is SEHNR and CDR2 FQNEAQ (reference sequence). The CDR3 covers 13 residues. In DNA, the CDR3 is TGTGCCAGCAGCTTAGCGTCGGAGACTGAAGCTTTCTTT. This codes for CASSLASETEAFF. Full variable domain (outside the CDR3, taken from reference TRBV7-9 and TRBJ1-1): DTGVSQNPRHKITKRGQNVTFRCDPISEHNRLYWYRQTLGQGPEFLTYFQNEAQLEKSRLLSDRFSAERPKGSFSTLEIQRTEQGDSAMYLCASSLASETEAFFGQGTRLTVV.

This clonotype has a handful of counts. V is TRBV20-1 and J is TRBJ2-3; a weak D match, TRBD2 (6 bases). Germline V CDR1 and CDR2: DFQATT, SNEGSKA (reference sequence). With 4 bases removed from V and 8 bases from J, the gap between germline ends came to 16 bases. The CDR3 runs to 13 residues. In nucleotides, the CDR3 is TGCAGTGCTACCAGGACTACGGAGGGTACGCAGTATTTT. Its protein is CSATRTTEGTQYF.

This clonotype was detected only a few times. The chain employs TRBV12-3 or TRBV12-4 and TRBJ2-7; TRBD1 is a possible D gene (6 bases). The CDR3 spans 13 residues. Trimming removed 5 bases at V and 0 bases at J, with 8 bases between. The CDR3 bases are TGTGCCAGCAGTACAGGGAGCTCCTACGAGCAGTACTTC. The encoded protein is CASSTGSSYEQYF.

As to this clonotype: This may be a read error, as it is one base from a much larger clone. This sequence joins TRBV3-1 and TRBJ2-7; D ambiguous. CDR1 is LGHDT, CDR2 YNNKEL, per germline (reference sequence). This CDR3 is 12 amino acids long. Trimming left V 2 bases short and J 3 bases short, with 5 bases between. The CDR3 DNA reads as TGTGCCAGCAGCCAATTCTACTACGAGCAGTACTTC. Its translation is CASSQFYYEQYF.

This rearrangement joins TRBV7-2 to TRBJ1-5, with unresolved D. Trimming took 2 bases from V and 0 from J, leaving 5 bases between them. CDR3 length equals 14 residues. Germline assignment: CDR1 SGHTA and CDR2 FQGNSA. The CDR3 sequence: CASSLSYSNQPQHF. For the CDR3, the DNA is TGTGCCAGCAGCTTAAGTTATAGCAATCAGCCCCAGCATTTT.

The chain is built from TRBV12-3 or TRBV12-4 and TRBJ1-1, with no clear D. Deletions cut 5 bases from V and 4 bases from J, with 17 bases between. This CDR3 region has 15 residues. The chain's CDR3 is CASSPREGRVTEAFF. In nucleotides, the CDR3 is TGTGCCAGCAGTCCCCGGGAAGGTAGGGTCACTGAAGCTTTCTTT.

Worth noting for this clonotype: A single base separates this from a much larger clone, so it may be a read error. This sequence joins TRBV27 and TRBJ2-1, with D perhaps matching TRBD2 (6 bases). Germline CDR1 reads MNHEY; CDR2 reads SMNVEV (reference sequence). Trimming left V 0 bases short and J 10 bases short, with 25 bases between. CDR3 length equals 18 residues. The CDR3 here is CASSLSNYGAGRPKEQFF. The CDR3 DNA follows: TGTGCCAGCAGTTTATCGAATTATGGCGCGGGGAGGCCTAAAGAGCAGTTCTTC.

This clonotype was detected many times. This rearrangement joins TRBV12-3 or TRBV12-4 to TRBJ2-3; D perhaps matches TRBD1 (5 bases). The CDR3 spans 15 residues. V lost 7 bases and J lost 0, with 14 bases in between. In nucleotides, the CDR3 is TGTGCCAGCACTAACTCGGACACCAGCACAGATACGCAGTATTTT. Protein sequence: CASTNSDTSTDTQYF.

As to this clonotype: A much larger clone differs from this one at a single base, so this may be a read error. The chain links TRBV7-2 to TRBJ1-1; no clear D gene. The CDR3 is 14 residues long. Germline CDR1 and CDR2: SGHTA and FQGNSA. Trimming left V 7 bases short and J 8 bases short, with 20 bases between. The CDR3 sequence is CASNPTDRLKEAFF. The CDR3 nucleotides read TGTGCCAGCAACCCTACGGACCGCCTTAAAGAAGCTTTCTTT.

The chain combines TRBV20-1 with TRBJ1-2, with TRBD1 identical over 7 bases. This CDR3 comprises 16 residues. Trimming cost V 0 bases and J 5 bases; bases outside gene matches: 12. The germline V gene encodes CDR1 DFQATT and CDR2 SNEGSKA (reference sequence). The CDR3 loop is CSARDVGGGQLYGYTF. In DNA form, the CDR3 reads TGCAGTGCTAGAGATGTCGGGGGGGGACAGTTATATGGCTACACCTTC.

This clonotype was observed at least ten times. V gene TRBV20-1 combines with J gene TRBJ2-2, with D tentatively TRBD1 (5 bases). CDR3 length: 13 residues. Germline CDR1 is DFQATT and CDR2 is SNEGSKA (reference sequence). The V end lost 1 base, the J end lost 5 bases, and 8 bases lay between the germline ends. CDR3 DNA sequence: TGCAGTGCTAGAGTGCCAGGGACCGGGGAGCTGTTTTTT. Encoded protein: CSARVPGTGELFF.

The genes are TRBV30 and TRBJ1-1, with D hard to call. V lost 2 bases, J lost 3 bases, and 7 bases lay in between. This CDR3 comprises 12 residues. Looked up from germline, CDR1 is GTSNPN and CDR2 is SVGIG (reference sequence). The CDR3 is CAWSCQDTEAFF. The CDR3 nucleotides are TGTGCCTGGAGTTGTCAGGACACTGAAGCTTTCTTT.

This clonotype was seen ten or more times. The V call is TRBV28, the J call TRBJ1-2, with D uncertain. CDR3 size: 12 residues. Germline lookup yields CDR1 MDHEN and CDR2 SYDVKM. Trimming left V 3 bases short and J 4 bases short, with 6 bases between. CDR3 nucleotide sequence: TGTGCCAGCAGTTTCCAGAGCTATGGCTACACCTTC. This translates into CASSFQSYGYTF.

Comments on this clonotype: A single base separates this from a much larger clone, so it may be a read error. The chain joins TRBV4-3 to TRBJ1-4; D is unclear. CDR3 size: 14 residues. The V end lost 4 bases, the J end lost 8 bases, and 14 bases lay between the germline ends. Germline V CDR1 and CDR2: LGHNA, YSLEER. The CDR3 region is CASSPSRVEEKLFF. In DNA, the CDR3 is TGCGCCAGCAGCCCCTCAAGGGTAGAAGAAAAACTGTTTTTT.

This clonotype was recorded a few times. Mismatch with germline at one junction end may stem from a read error. The chain recombines TRBV20-1 with TRBJ2-2, with 12 bases lining up with TRBD2. The CDR3 extends over 14 amino acids. Germline CDR1 DFQATT, CDR2 SNEGSKA (reference sequence). CDR3 in amino acids: CSAASGGAPGELVF. Written as DNA, the CDR3 is TGCAGTGCAGCTAGCGGGGGGGCCCCCGGGGAGCTGGTTTTT.

On this clonotype: This sequence may be a read error, since a much larger clone differs from it by one base. In DNA form, the CDR3 reads TGTGCCAGCAGTGCTCTAGCCCTCGGCGAGCAGTACTTC. It encodes CASSALALGEQYF. The gene calls are TRBV6-6 and TRBJ2-7, with D tentatively TRBD2 (5 bases). Trimming took 5 bases from V and 6 from J, leaving 14 bases between them. Germline CDR1 reads MNHNY; CDR2 reads SVGAGI (reference sequence). The CDR3 loop spans 13 amino acids.

J is TRBJ1-2 and V is TRBV20-1; TRBD1 is a possible D gene (5 bases). CDR3 length: 11 amino acids. Deletions cut 8 bases from V and 8 bases from J, with 15 bases between. Germline values: CDR1 DFQATT, CDR2 SNEGSKA (reference sequence). The CDR3 loop is CSSGGFGGYTF. CDR3 DNA: TGCAGTTCTGGGGGATTTGGGGGCTACACCTTC.

This clonotype was seen repeatedly, ten times or more. The V call is TRBV27, the J call TRBJ1-1, with a possible D match to TRBD1 (5 bases). Germline CDR1 MNHEY, CDR2 SMNVEV (reference sequence). This CDR3 comprises 13 residues. The V end was cut by 2 bases, the J end by 8 bases, with 12 bases between. CDR3 sequence reads: CASSLNGRGEAFF. CDR3 nucleotide sequence: TGTGCCAGCAGTTTAAACGGCCGGGGCGAAGCTTTCTTT.

In its sample, this clonotype was seen many times. The chain is built from TRBV6-6 and TRBJ2-7; perhaps TRBD2 as D (5 bases). CDR3 length equals 14 residues. V was cut by 1 base and J by 4 bases, with 11 bases left in between. Germline lookup yields CDR1 MNHNY and CDR2 SVGAGI (reference sequence). CDR3 DNA: TGTGCCAGCAGTTACTTCCGGGGAGAATACGAGCAGTACTTC. It is translated as CASSYFRGEYEQYF.

This clonotype was found a few times. V is TRBV28 and J is TRBJ2-7; 13 bases are a match to TRBD2. CDR3 length equals 16 residues. Germline loops: CDR1 MDHEN, CDR2 SYDVKM. The V segment lost 5 bases and the J segment 2 bases; nucleotides outside the gene matches: 6. The CDR3 DNA sequence: TGTGCCAGCAGTCCGACTAGCGGGGGGAAAACCTACGAGCAGTACTTC. This codes for CASSPTSGGKTYEQYF.